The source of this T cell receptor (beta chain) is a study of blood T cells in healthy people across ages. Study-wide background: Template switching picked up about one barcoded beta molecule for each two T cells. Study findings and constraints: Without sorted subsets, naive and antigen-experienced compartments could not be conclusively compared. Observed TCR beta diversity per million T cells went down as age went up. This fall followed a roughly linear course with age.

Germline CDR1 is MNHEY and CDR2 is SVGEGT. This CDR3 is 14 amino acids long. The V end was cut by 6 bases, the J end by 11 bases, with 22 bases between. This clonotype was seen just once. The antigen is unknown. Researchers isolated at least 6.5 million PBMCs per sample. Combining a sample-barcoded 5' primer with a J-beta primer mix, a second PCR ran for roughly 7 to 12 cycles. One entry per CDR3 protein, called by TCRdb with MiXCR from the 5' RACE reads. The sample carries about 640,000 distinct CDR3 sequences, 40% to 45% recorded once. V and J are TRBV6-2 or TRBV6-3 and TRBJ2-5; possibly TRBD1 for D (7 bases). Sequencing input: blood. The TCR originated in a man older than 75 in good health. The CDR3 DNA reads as TGTGCCAGCAGGGGGGGACAGATCTACAATGAGCAGTACTTC. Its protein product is CASRGGQIYNEQYF.